This TCR beta chain was sequenced during a study of cytomegalovirus exposure and HLA in healthy donors. PCR primers comprised 60 Vbeta and 13 Jbeta primers. The method was immunoSEQ multiplex PCR; TCRdb's version includes in-frame clones alone and lacks a portion of them. This table has tens of thousands of clones, around four fifths appearing once. This clone was counted only a few times. Input material: PBMCs. The source is a male donor in good health and CMV-seronegative.

The CDR3 nucleotides are TGTGCCAGCAGCTCCGAGGGGGTGTTGAACACTGAAGCTTTCTTT. It specifies CASSSEGVLNTEAFF. This chain uses TRBV11-2 with TRBJ1-1; the D gene is possibly TRBD1 (6 bases). CDR3 size: 15 residues. Between the trimmed V and J ends, which lost 4 bases and 0 bases, there was a span of 12 bases. Germline lookup yields CDR1 SGHAT and CDR2 FQNNGV.